Listed below are T cell receptor beta chains from one sample, sequenced in a study of blood T cell repertoires in COVID-19. Here immunoSEQ multiplex PCR was the method, and the copy in TCRdb shows in-frame clones only, minus some. Of just over 80,000 clones listed, more than 75% are singletons. The sequenced sample consisted of peripheral blood. The receptors stem from a woman aged 80 or older with active or convalescent COVID-19. Both conserved end residues are part of each CDR3. Each record gives: clone size, D gene, V gene, J gene, CDR3 DNA, CDR3 protein. D genes are given only for firm matches. Expanded clones are given a class, and other clones once, few, many or no size at all.

>-|TRBD1|TRBV19|TRBJ2-7
TGTGCCAGTAGTCGGGACAGCCACGAGCAGTACTTC
CASSRDSHEQYF
>-|TRBD1|TRBV11-2|TRBJ2-5
TGTGCCAGCAGCTCCGGGACAGGGCAAGAGACCCAGTACTTC
CASSSGTGQETQYF
>-|-|TRBV5-3|TRBJ1-2
TGTGCCAGATGTCCGACAGTTATCTATGGCTACACCTTC
CARCPTVIYGYTF
>once|-|TRBV5-5|TRBJ1-2
TGTGCCAGCACTTTGGACATCCTCTATGGCTACACCTTC
CASTLDILYGYTF
>-|-|TRBV3-1/TRBV3-2|TRBJ2-3
TGTGCCAGCAGCCAAGTGGCGGGGCGGGGCACAGATACGCAGTATTTT
CASSQVAGRGTDTQYF
>-|-|TRBV7-8|TRBJ1-4
TGTGCCAGCAGCTTAGCGGAGGGGGAAAAACTGTTTTTT
CASSLAEGEKLFF
>-|TRBD1|TRBV7-3|TRBJ1-1
TGTGCCAGCAGTCGAACGACGACAGGGGGGTTGGCTGAAGCTTTCTTT
CASSRTTTGGLAEAFF
>once|-|TRBV7-9|TRBJ1-1
TGTGCCAGCAGCTACCTGGACGAGGGAGCTTTCTTT
CASSYLDEGAFF
>-|TRBD1|TRBV18|TRBJ1-1
TGTGCCAGCTCACAAATACCGGGACAGGGGTCGACTGAAGCTTTCTTT
CASSQIPGQGSTEAFF
>-|TRBD1|TRBV19|TRBJ1-2
TGTGCCAGTAGTTTCCGGGACAGACAGTCCTACACCTTC
CASSFRDRQSYTF
>-|TRBD1|TRBV6-2/TRBV6-3|TRBJ1-1
TGTGCCAGCAGTCAGGACAGGGAGAACACTGAAGCTTTCTTT
CASSQDRENTEAFF
>-|TRBD2|TRBV6-1|TRBJ2-1
TGTGCCAGCAGTGACAGCGGGGGTTACAATGAGCAGTTCTTC
CASSDSGGYNEQFF
>-|-|TRBV2|TRBJ1-3
TGTGCCAGCAGTATGGCGGTAACCATATATTTT
CASSMAVTIYF
>many|TRBD2|TRBV19|TRBJ2-7
TGTGCCAGTAGTATTCGGCGGGGGGATTACGAGCAGTACTTC
CASSIRRGDYEQYF
>once|-|TRBV30|TRBJ2-1
TGTGCCTGGAGTATGGTCCCGGGGAATGAGCAGTTCTTC
CAWSMVPGNEQFF
>-|-|TRBV28|TRBJ2-3
TGTGCCAGCAGTTTATTCCAGGGATTAACAGATACGCAGTATTTT
CASSLFQGLTDTQYF
>-|TRBD1|TRBV7-8|TRBJ1-2
TGTGCCAGCAGTCCACAGGGGCTTTATGGCTACACCTTC
CASSPQGLYGYTF
>few|TRBD2|TRBV9|TRBJ2-2
TGTGCCAGCAGCCCGTTCGTTGGACGGGGGGCCGGGGAGCTGTTTTTT
CASSPFVGRGAGELFF
>-|TRBD1|TRBV6-4|TRBJ1-2
TGTGCCAGGGGACAGGGGGCCTCTATTGGCTACACCTTC
CARGQGASIGYTF
>-|-|TRBV10-3|TRBJ1-5
TGTGCCATCAGTGACGCCAGCGGCGGGGATTTCAATCAGCCCCAGCATTTT
CAISDASGGDFNQPQHF
>-|-|TRBV7-9|TRBJ1-6
TGTGCCAGCAGTCGGGGGGATGTCGGTTCACCCCTCCACTTT
CASSRGDVGSPLHF
>few|TRBD1|TRBV7-9|TRBJ1-4
TGTGCCAGCAGCTTGTCGCCACAGGGGGCTAATGAAAAACTGTTTTTT
CASSLSPQGANEKLFF
>-|-|TRBV14|TRBJ2-7
TGTGCCAGCAGCCAAATCAGCTACGAGCAGTACTTC
CASSQISYEQYF
>-|TRBD1|TRBV7-8|TRBJ2-7
TGTGCCAGCAGCTTAGTTGGGACAGGGTGGGGCGAGCAGTACTTC
CASSLVGTGWGEQYF
>-|TRBD2|TRBV5-6|TRBJ2-5
TGTGCCAGCAGCTTGTTTTGGGGCGGGGGGCCGTACCAAGAGACCCAGTACTTC
CASSLFWGGGPYQETQYF
>few|TRBD1|TRBV19|TRBJ1-1
TGTGCCAGTGGCTCCACAGGGGTTAGGGACGCTTTCTTT
CASGSTGVRDAFF
>many|-|TRBV2|TRBJ2-2
TGTGCCAGCAGTGACGCGGCAGGGTACACCGGGGAGCTGTTTTTT
CASSDAAGYTGELFF
>-|-|TRBV4-1|TRBJ2-7
TGCGCCAGCAGCCACAGGGGAGAGGGTACCTACGAGCAGTACTTC
CASSHRGEGTYEQYF
>-|TRBD1|TRBV7-9|TRBJ2-2
TGTGCCAGCAGCTTAGCGCTTGGACAGGGGGCTGGTGTCGGGGAGCTGTTTTTT
CASSLALGQGAGVGELFF
>-|-|TRBV19|TRBJ2-7
TGTGCCAGTAGTATAGAGCGGGGTTCCTACGAGCAGTACTTC
CASSIERGSYEQYF
>few|TRBD1|TRBV12-5|TRBJ2-7
TGTGCTAGTGGTTTGACCGCAACAGGGGACGGAGAGCAGTACTTC
CASGLTATGDGEQYF
>-|-|TRBV5-4|TRBJ1-4
TGTGCCAGCAGCCTACAGTCGGGGGGCAAAGGTGAAAAACTGTTTTTT
CASSLQSGGKGEKLFF
>-|-|TRBV19|TRBJ2-3
TGTGCCAGTAGTAAGGCAGGGGAGTTGGAAGATACGCAGTATTTT
CASSKAGELEDTQYF
>-|TRBD1|TRBV3-1/TRBV3-2|TRBJ1-5
TGTGCCAGCAGCCGACAGGGAAATCAGCCCCAGCATTTT
CASSRQGNQPQHF
>-|TRBD1|TRBV28|TRBJ1-1
TGTGCCAGCAGTTGGGAGATTGCAGGGGGCGGCGTGAACACTGAAGCTTTCTTT
CASSWEIAGGGVNTEAFF
>-|-|TRBV20-1|TRBJ1-2
TGCAGTGCTAACTCACTAGGCTACACCTTC
CSANSLGYTF
>-|-|TRBV5-1|TRBJ1-4
TGCGCCAGCAGCTTGGATGCGGCAGGGCTCGATGAAAAACTGTTTTTT
CASSLDAAGLDEKLFF